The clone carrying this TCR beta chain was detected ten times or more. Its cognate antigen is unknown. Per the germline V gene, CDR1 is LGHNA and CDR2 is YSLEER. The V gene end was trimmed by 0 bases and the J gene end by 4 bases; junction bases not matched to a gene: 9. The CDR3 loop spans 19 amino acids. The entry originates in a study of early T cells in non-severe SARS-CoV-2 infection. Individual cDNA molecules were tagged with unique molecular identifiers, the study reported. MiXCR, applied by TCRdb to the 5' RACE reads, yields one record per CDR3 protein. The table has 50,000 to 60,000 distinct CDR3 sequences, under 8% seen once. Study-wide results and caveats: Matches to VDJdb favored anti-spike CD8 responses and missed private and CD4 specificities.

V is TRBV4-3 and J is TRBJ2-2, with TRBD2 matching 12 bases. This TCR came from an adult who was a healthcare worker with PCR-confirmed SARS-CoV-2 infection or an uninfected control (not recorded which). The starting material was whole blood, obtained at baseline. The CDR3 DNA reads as TGCGCCAGCAGCCAAGAGGGAGGGACTAGCGGGTTTATCACCGGGGAGCTGTTTTTT. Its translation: CASSQEGGTSGFITGELFF.